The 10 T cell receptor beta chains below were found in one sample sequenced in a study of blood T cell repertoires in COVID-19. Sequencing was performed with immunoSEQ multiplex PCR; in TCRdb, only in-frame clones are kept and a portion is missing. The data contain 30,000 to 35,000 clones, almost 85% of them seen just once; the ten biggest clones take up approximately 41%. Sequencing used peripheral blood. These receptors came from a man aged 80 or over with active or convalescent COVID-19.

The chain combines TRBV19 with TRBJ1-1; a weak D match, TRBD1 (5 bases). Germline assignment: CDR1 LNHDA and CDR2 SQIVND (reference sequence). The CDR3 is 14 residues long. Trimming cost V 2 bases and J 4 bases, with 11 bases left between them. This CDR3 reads CASSIPTGATEAFF. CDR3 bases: TGTGCCAGTAGTATACCTACAGGTGCCACTGAAGCTTTCTTT.

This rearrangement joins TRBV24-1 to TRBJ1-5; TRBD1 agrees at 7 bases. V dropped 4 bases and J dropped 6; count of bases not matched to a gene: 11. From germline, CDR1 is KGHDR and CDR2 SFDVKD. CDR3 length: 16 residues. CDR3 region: CATSDPGQPEGQPQHF. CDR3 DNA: TGTGCCACCAGTGACCCGGGACAGCCCGAGGGTCAGCCCCAGCATTTT.

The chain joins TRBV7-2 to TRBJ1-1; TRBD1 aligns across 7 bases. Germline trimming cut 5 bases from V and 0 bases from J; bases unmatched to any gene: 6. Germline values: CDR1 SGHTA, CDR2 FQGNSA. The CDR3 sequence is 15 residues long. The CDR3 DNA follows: TGTGCCAGCAGCGGCACCGGGACAGTGAACACTGAAGCTTTCTTT. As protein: CASSGTGTVNTEAFF.

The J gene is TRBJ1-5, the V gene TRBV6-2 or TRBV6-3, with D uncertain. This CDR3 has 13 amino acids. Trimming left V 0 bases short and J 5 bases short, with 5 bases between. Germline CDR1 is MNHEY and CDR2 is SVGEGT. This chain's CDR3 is CASSYSTHQPQHF. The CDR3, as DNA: TGTGCCAGCAGTTACTCGACACATCAGCCCCAGCATTTT.

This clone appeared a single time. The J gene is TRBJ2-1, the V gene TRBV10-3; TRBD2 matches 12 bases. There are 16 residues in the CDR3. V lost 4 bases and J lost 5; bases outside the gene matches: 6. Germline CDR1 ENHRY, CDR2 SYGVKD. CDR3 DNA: TGTGCCATCAGTGGGACTAGCGGGGTGTGGAACAATGAGCAGTTCTTC. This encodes CAISGTSGVWNNEQFF.

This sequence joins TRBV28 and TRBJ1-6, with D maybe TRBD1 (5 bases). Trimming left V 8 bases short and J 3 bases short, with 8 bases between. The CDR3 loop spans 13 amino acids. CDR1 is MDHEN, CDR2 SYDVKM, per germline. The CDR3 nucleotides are TGTGCCAGCGGAGACAGCTATAATTCACCCCTCCACTTT. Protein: CASGDSYNSPLHF.

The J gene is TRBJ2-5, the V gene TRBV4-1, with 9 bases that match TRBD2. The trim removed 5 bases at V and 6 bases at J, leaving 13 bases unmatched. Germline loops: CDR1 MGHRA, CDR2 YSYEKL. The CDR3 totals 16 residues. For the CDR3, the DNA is TGCGCCAGCAGCGGTAGTGGGGCGGGAGGGCCGAAGACCCAGTACTTC. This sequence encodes CASSGSGAGGPKTQYF.

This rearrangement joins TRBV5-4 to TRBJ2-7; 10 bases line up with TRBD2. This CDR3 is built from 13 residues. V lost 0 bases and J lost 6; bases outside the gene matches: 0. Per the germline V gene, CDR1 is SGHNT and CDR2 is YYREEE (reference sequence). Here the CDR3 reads CASSLASGSEQYF. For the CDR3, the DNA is TGTGCCAGCAGCTTGGCTAGCGGGAGCGAGCAGTACTTC.

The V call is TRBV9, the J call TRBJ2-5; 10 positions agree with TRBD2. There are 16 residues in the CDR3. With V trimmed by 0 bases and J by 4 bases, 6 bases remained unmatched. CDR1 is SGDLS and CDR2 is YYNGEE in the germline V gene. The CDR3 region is CASSVGLAGDVETQYF. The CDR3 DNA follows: TGTGCCAGCAGCGTAGGCCTAGCGGGAGATGTAGAGACCCAGTACTTC.

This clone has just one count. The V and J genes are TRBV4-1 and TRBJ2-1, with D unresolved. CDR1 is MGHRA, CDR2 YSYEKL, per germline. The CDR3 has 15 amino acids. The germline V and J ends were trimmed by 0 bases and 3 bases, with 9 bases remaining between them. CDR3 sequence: CASSQDQPGYNEQFF. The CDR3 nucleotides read TGCGCCAGCAGCCAAGATCAACCCGGCTACAATGAGCAGTTCTTC.